This entry is about one T cell receptor beta chain. Its antigen is currently unknown. A modified ARM-PCR protocol with three rounds of nested PCR amplified TCRbeta. Each CDR3 protein gets one entry after TCRdb re-called the multiplex PCR reads with MiXCR. This table holds fewer than 100,000 distinct CDR3 sequences, just under 75% found once. This record belongs to a study of tumor and adjacent non-tumor tissue in lung cancer. The wider study: The patients, 10 to 11 men and five or six women, were roughly 30 to 76 with stage I to III disease. On average, productive TCRbeta reads reached about 4.2 million per sample. Study findings and constraints: TCR diversity was significantly greater in tumor than normal lung tissue. Tumor repertoires had a smaller top 100 clone share than normal lung.

CDR3 size: 14 residues. RNA was extracted from bulk tissue without any cell sorting. The chain uses TRBV12-3 or TRBV12-4 and TRBJ1-2; D perhaps matches TRBD1 (5 bases). This clonotype was obtained from a woman in her forties with non-small cell lung cancer. Sequenced input: lung tumor tissue. The CDR3 DNA reads TGTGTCAGTACCAACAGGAGGCGCGGTGATGGCTACACCTTC. Translated: CVSTNRRRGDGYTF.